This T cell receptor beta chain was documented in a study of OX40 agonist ivuxolimab in advanced cancers. Across the study: Allowance was made for prior anti-PD-1, anti-PD-L1 or anti-CTLA-4 therapy, and roughly 40% had some. Three individuals attained partial responses, comprising one hepatocellular carcinoma case and two cutaneous melanoma cases. Study-level results: There was clonal expansion of CD4+ and CD8+ blood T cells by week 6 at 0.1 to 3.0 mg/kg.

The length of the CDR3 is 14 residues. The germline CDR1 and CDR2 sequences are SGHKS and YYEKEE (reference sequence). Deletions cut 0 bases from V and 2 bases from J, with 8 bases between. Blood was sampled at baseline, cycle 4 day 1, and cycle 7 day 1. As concerns this clone: Its antigen is not identified.

This table comes from immunoSEQ multiplex PCR, and its TCRdb copy is limited to in-frame clones, with some not included. The sample shows fewer than 85,000 clones, around nine tenths of them seen only once. The starting material was CD4+ or CD8+ T cells sorted from blood, obtained in a trial of the OX40 agonist ivuxolimab. The source of this sequence is an adult with an advanced solid tumor such as melanoma, head and neck, liver or kidney cancer. This sequence joins TRBV5-5 and TRBJ2-5; D unresolved. The CDR3 DNA sequence: TGTGCCAGCAGCTTGGGACTGGTTCAAGAGACCCAGTACTTC. Protein: CASSLGLVQETQYF. The whole variable domain, remainder taken from reference TRBV5-5 and TRBJ2-5, is DAGVTQSPTHLIKTRGQQVTLRCSPISGHKSVSWYQQVLGQGPQFIFQYYEKEERGRGNFPDRFSARQFPNYSSELNVNALLLGDSALYLCASSLGLVQETQYFGPGTRLLVL.